Listed here are 11 T cell receptor beta chains from one sample, sequenced in a study of CD8+CD57+ T cells in acquired aplastic anemia. Previously, flow cytometry had revealed CD8+CD57+ cell expansion in the patients chosen for sequencing. The TCR beta profiling, which covered VDJ combination and CDR3 sequence, was carried out using genomic DNA as the template. TCRdb analysed the reads with MiXCR anew, one entry per CDR3 protein. The sample yields around 200,000 distinct CDR3 sequences, more than 55% seen once. Sequencing was performed on sorted CD4+, CD8+, or CD8+CD57+ T cells (not recorded which) from PBMCs. The receptors come from a human donor with aplastic anemia.

The chain recombines TRBV7-9 with TRBJ2-5, with D possibly matching TRBD2 (5 bases). Germline V gene data show CDR1 as SEHNR and CDR2 as FQNEAQ (reference sequence). The length of the CDR3 is 12 residues. Between the trimmed V and J ends, which lost 1 base and 7 bases, there was a span of 7 bases. The chain's CDR3 is CASSLVEGTQYF. Written as DNA, the CDR3 is TGTGCCAGCAGCTTAGTAGAGGGGACCCAGTACTTC.

This clonotype was recorded at least ten times. The chain carries TRBV12-3 or TRBV12-4 and TRBJ1-4; D may be TRBD1 (6 bases). The CDR3 covers 15 residues. Between the trimmed V and J ends, which lost 5 bases and 7 bases, there was a span of 17 bases. CDR3 bases: TGTGCCAGCAGTCCAAGGGGGGGATGGGGTGAAAAACTGTTTTTT. Translated: CASSPRGGWGEKLFF.

This chain joins TRBV19 and TRBJ2-7; a possible D gene is TRBD2 (6 bases). The CDR3 has 15 amino acids. CDR1 LNHDA and CDR2 SQIVND come from the germline V gene (reference sequence). V gave up 1 base and J gave up 7 bases, with 17 bases separating them. This chain's CDR3 is CASSIGSGTTREQYF. The DNA of the CDR3 is TGTGCCAGTAGTATAGGTAGCGGCACAACCCGTGAGCAGTACTTC. Full variable domain (missing parts from reference TRBV19 and TRBJ2-7): DGGITQSPKYLFRKEGQNVTLSCEQNLNHDAMYWYRQDPGQGLRLIYYSQIVNDFQKGDIAEGYSVSREKKESFPLTVTSAQKNPTAFYLCASSIGSGTTREQYFGPGTRLTVT.

The genes are TRBV5-1 and TRBJ2-7; D may be TRBD1 (6 bases). The CDR3 runs to 16 residues. The V end lost 0 bases, the J end lost 1 base, and 14 bases lay between the germline ends. Germline lookup yields CDR1 SGHRS and CDR2 YFSETQ. The CDR3 DNA is TGCGCCAGCAGCTTGGCGCCAGGGGCCCCGTCCTACGAGCAGTACTTC. It translates to CASSLAPGAPSYEQYF.

Comments on this clonotype: A read error may account for a junction end that differs from germline. J is TRBJ2-5 and V is TRBV24-1, with 9 bases identical to TRBD1. Germline V gene data show CDR1 as KGHDR and CDR2 as SFDVKD. The CDR3 consists of 15 residues. CDR3 in DNA: TGTGTCACCAGTGACAGGGGGGGTGGACAAGAGACCCAGTACTTC. Translated, it gives CVTSDRGGGQETQYF.

In this sample, this clonotype turned up a few times. This chain uses TRBV15 with TRBJ2-7; 9 bases are a match to TRBD1. Trimming cost V 5 bases and J 3 bases; bases outside gene matches: 5. The CDR3 extends over 14 amino acids. Germline V gene lookup returns CDR1 LNHNV and CDR2 YYDKDF (reference sequence). CDR3 amino acids: CATSQPGQGYEQYF. In nucleotides, the CDR3 is TGTGCCACCAGCCAACCGGGACAGGGCTACGAGCAGTACTTC.

The chain uses TRBV2 and TRBJ1-1; tentatively, D is TRBD1 (6 bases). The CDR3 loop spans 14 amino acids. CDR1 and CDR2 (germline): SNHLY, FYNNEI. Trimming cost V 5 bases and J 6 bases, with 16 bases left between them. This chain's CDR3 is CASSPRGGGPEAFF. The CDR3 DNA reads as TGTGCCAGCAGTCCTCGGGGGGGGGGCCCTGAAGCTTTCTTT.

The chain is built from TRBV7-8 and TRBJ1-4; a weak D match, TRBD1 (6 bases). The CDR3 consists of 13 residues. Trimming shortened V by 5 bases and J by 5 bases, and 9 bases separated the two germline ends. Germline-derived CDR1 and CDR2 are SGHVS and FQNEAQ. The CDR3 sequence: CASSRDRNEKLFF. CDR3 in DNA: TGTGCCAGCAGCCGAGACAGGAATGAAAAACTGTTTTTT.

The table lists this clonotype with a count of one. The chain uses TRBV5-1 and TRBJ1-1; D not resolved. CDR1 is SGHRS, CDR2 YFSETQ, per germline. V gave up 0 bases and J gave up 2 bases, with 17 bases separating them. This CDR3 is 17 amino acids long. CDR3 region: CASSLAVTDLFNTEAFF. The CDR3 nucleotides are TGCGCCAGCAGCTTGGCGGTCACCGACCTATTTAACACTGAAGCTTTCTTT.

J is TRBJ2-7 and V is TRBV12-3 or TRBV12-4; D not certain. Between the trimmed V and J ends, which lost 5 bases and 4 bases, there was a span of 18 bases. This CDR3 has 15 residues. CDR3 nucleotides: TGTGCCAGCAGTCCCACTGGCGAACCCTTTTACGAGCAGTACTTC. Translation gives CASSPTGEPFYEQYF.

The chain carries TRBV9 and TRBJ2-1; 9 bases line up with TRBD1. From germline, CDR1 is SGDLS and CDR2 YYNGEE. The CDR3 is made up of 13 amino acids. Trimming took 4 bases from V and 15 from J; bases not matched to a gene: 11. The CDR3 sequence is CASSSDRGVATFF. CDR3 nucleotide sequence: TGTGCCAGCAGCTCCGACAGGGGGGTGGCTACGTTCTTC.